This is a list of T cell receptor beta chains from one sample in a study of T-cell memory formation after mild COVID-19. TCRdb reprocessed the 5' RACE reads with MiXCR, giving one entry per CDR3 protein. The data show 140,000 to 150,000 distinct CDR3 sequences, with roughly a quarter seen just once and roughly 25% held by the top ten. Sequencing was done on a sample of PBMCs or a T cell subset sorted from them (not recorded which). These receptors came from an adult woman who had mild COVID-19 (a few samples of this study predate the infection). Cell type and time point are not known. CDR3s leave out the opening cysteine and the closing phenylalanine or tryptophan. Clone size is shown for a subset of rows, as once, few, many or a class of expanded clone.

CDR3 protein	V gene	clone size	CDR3 length	J gene
ASSQPSSLTDTQY	TRBV3-1	few	13	TRBJ2-3
ASRRQGKDGYT	TRBV2	few	11	TRBJ1-2
ASSRTGNGYT	TRBV19	-	10	TRBJ1-2
ASSLALGSYEQY	TRBV5-1	-	12	TRBJ2-7
ASSQDSTGALGNTIY	TRBV4-3	few	15	TRBJ1-3
ASSLFLQGITGANVLT	TRBV5-1	-	16	TRBJ2-6
ASKWGAGGGTGELF	TRBV12-3/TRBV12-4	-	14	TRBJ2-2
ASSQELAGGYNEQF	TRBV4-1	many	14	TRBJ2-1
ASSVESSDFHTGELF	TRBV9	-	15	TRBJ2-2
SAIGTSGRALYNEQF	TRBV20-1	few	15	TRBJ2-1
ASSHIAGGLSTDTQY	TRBV4-1	few	15	TRBJ2-3
ASRPRGAVTGELF	TRBV6-5	-	13	TRBJ2-2
ASSYDRLAAFPYEQY	TRBV6-2/TRBV6-3	few	15	TRBJ2-7
ASTPRSGSLDTQY	TRBV12-3/TRBV12-4	-	13	TRBJ2-3
ASSFSGAGGPPHETQY	TRBV7-9	once	16	TRBJ2-5
ASSLSPSGTLTDTQY	TRBV5-1	few	15	TRBJ2-3
ASSIRDGEKLF	TRBV12-3/TRBV12-4	few	11	TRBJ1-4
ASSQGPSIQY	TRBV12-3/TRBV12-4	-	10	TRBJ2-4
ASSHGTGGEQF	TRBV4-1	-	11	TRBJ2-1
SDGQLMNTEAF	TRBV29-1	few	11	TRBJ1-1
ASSFGASGANVLT	TRBV7-9	few	13	TRBJ2-6
ATGEGSQPQH	TRBV24-1	-	10	TRBJ1-5
ASSVKRRGSAKNIQY	TRBV2	many	15	TRBJ2-4
ASSVESHTEAF	TRBV9	-	11	TRBJ1-1
ASSPLVSTLQNTEAF	TRBV7-9	-	15	TRBJ1-1
ASSEEAGNQETQY	TRBV6-1	few	13	TRBJ2-5
ASSRGGGHLSSYNEQF	TRBV4-1	-	16	TRBJ2-1
ASSRGLAGGRYNEQF	TRBV4-1	few	15	TRBJ2-1
ASSLTTEVPYEQY	TRBV6-2/TRBV6-3	few	13	TRBJ2-7